The clone carrying this T cell receptor (beta chain) has more than one count but fewer than ten. The treatment here: 15 to 20 received Ad26.COV2.S at low or high dose, single or two shots; a few received placebo; per-sample allocation not given. Sampling occurred on day 63 after the first vaccine or placebo injection. This record comes from a study of Ad26.COV2.S vaccination and SARS-CoV-2 variants. Looking at the study overall: Donor got 5x10^10 or 1x10^11 viral particles of Ad26.COV2.S.

Method: immunoSEQ multiplex PCR; TCRdb's copy keeps in-frame clones and lacks some. The table lists fewer than 600,000 clones, roughly nine tenths of them singletons, with around 1.6% in the top ten. Germline lookup yields CDR1 SNHLY and CDR2 FYNNEI. V lost 1 base and J lost 1, with 8 bases in between. There are 15 residues in the CDR3. This TCR came from a person between 18 and 60 years old who received the Ad26.COV2.S COVID-19 vaccine or a placebo. The source was peripheral blood, collected in a trial of Ad26.COV2.S vaccine versus placebo. This chain connects TRBV2 to TRBJ1-5; D call uncertain. The CDR3 loop reads CASSEEAGSNQPQHF. The CDR3, as DNA: TGTGCCAGCAGTGAAGAGGCAGGCAGCAATCAGCCCCAGCATTTT.